These T cell receptor beta chains were read from a single sample in a study of blood T cell repertoires in COVID-19. Repertoires were generated with immunoSEQ multiplex PCR, while TCRdb's copy carries only in-frame clones and drops some. The sample contains over 200,000 clones, 70% to 90% of which appear only once. The source material was peripheral blood. The receptors were sampled from a woman between 50 and 59 years old with acute or convalescent COVID-19. Both conserved end residues are part of each CDR3. A D gene is named only where the DNA matches it firmly. Size is omitted from some rows. Given values are once, few, many or a class for expanded clones.

V: TRBV5-1; D: -; J: TRBJ1-1; size: -; CDR3: CASSLVTGNTEAFF; DNA: TGCGCCAGCAGCTTGGTGACAGGGAACACTGAAGCTTTCTTT
V: TRBV9; D: TRBD1; J: TRBJ1-2; size: -; CDR3: CASSEGQGWGGYTF; DNA: TGTGCCAGCAGCGAAGGACAGGGTTGGGGAGGCTACACCTTC
V: TRBV19; D: TRBD1; J: TRBJ2-2; size: -; CDR3: CASCRTGNTGELFF; DNA: TGTGCCAGTTGTCGGACAGGTAACACCGGGGAGCTGTTTTTT
V: TRBV6-2/TRBV6-3; D: -; J: TRBJ1-5; size: -; CDR3: CASSSRGGQPQHF; DNA: TGTGCCAGCAGTTCACGGGGTGGACAGCCCCAGCATTTT
V: TRBV6-5; D: -; J: TRBJ1-5; size: -; CDR3: CASSWRSNQPQHF; DNA: TGTGCCAGCAGTTGGCGGAGCAATCAGCCCCAGCATTTT
V: TRBV30; D: -; J: TRBJ1-4; size: few; CDR3: CAWSPWTQGMREKLFF; DNA: TGTGCCTGGAGCCCTTGGACCCAGGGGATGCGAGAAAAACTGTTTTTT
V: TRBV10-1; D: TRBD1; J: TRBJ1-5; size: few; CDR3: CASSEYRGYSNQPQHF; DNA: TGCGCCAGCAGTGAGTACAGGGGTTATAGCAATCAGCCCCAGCATTTT
V: TRBV5-3; D: TRBD1; J: TRBJ1-3; size: -; CDR3: CARSPPDRGPGNTIYF; DNA: TGTGCCAGAAGCCCGCCGGACAGGGGCCCTGGAAACACCATATATTTT
V: TRBV19; D: -; J: TRBJ1-3; size: -; CDR3: CASSFNRAPLGNTIYF; DNA: TGTGCCAGTAGTTTCAACAGGGCCCCCTTGGGAAACACCATATATTTT
V: TRBV18; D: -; J: TRBJ1-3; size: -; CDR3: CASSPPGLRRNTIYF; DNA: TGTGCCAGCTCACCCCCGGGACTGCGGAGGAACACCATATATTTT
V: TRBV24-1; D: -; J: TRBJ1-2; size: once; CDR3: CATSDFRGNNYGYTF; DNA: TGTGCCACCAGTGATTTTAGGGGGAATAACTATGGCTACACCTTC
V: TRBV3-1/TRBV3-2; D: -; J: TRBJ1-1; size: -; CDR3: CASSQAGEEEAFF; DNA: TGTGCCAGCAGCCAAGCCGGGGAAGAAGAAGCTTTCTTT
V: TRBV19; D: TRBD2; J: TRBJ2-3; size: -; CDR3: CASKGPSGWYSDTQYF; DNA: TGTGCCAGTAAGGGCCCTAGCGGTTGGTATTCAGATACGCAGTATTTT
V: TRBV29-1; D: TRBD1; J: TRBJ1-4; size: once; CDR3: CSAHPGGSNEKLFF; DNA: TGCAGCGCTCATCCAGGGGGCTCTAATGAAAAACTGTTTTTT
V: TRBV9; D: -; J: TRBJ1-2; size: -; CDR3: CASSAVRDYGYTF; DNA: TGTGCCAGCAGCGCAGTGCGGGACTATGGCTACACCTTC
V: TRBV4-2; D: TRBD2; J: TRBJ2-2; size: -; CDR3: CASSQDLAGAVGELFF; DNA: TGTGCCAGCAGCCAAGATCTAGCGGGAGCGGTCGGGGAGCTGTTTTTT
V: TRBV28; D: TRBD1; J: TRBJ2-1; size: -; CDR3: CASTSTGQGHNEQFF; DNA: TGTGCCAGCACTTCCACGGGACAGGGCCACAATGAGCAGTTCTTC
V: TRBV5-1; D: -; J: TRBJ2-1; size: -; CDR3: CASSLDQVGHNEQFF; DNA: TGCGCCAGCAGCTTGGACCAGGTGGGCCACAATGAGCAGTTCTTC
V: TRBV14; D: -; J: TRBJ1-1; size: -; CDR3: CASSPMTRLWNTEAFF; DNA: TGTGCCAGCAGCCCCATGACCAGGTTGTGGAACACTGAAGCTTTCTTT
V: TRBV2; D: TRBD1; J: TRBJ1-2; size: -; CDR3: CASRRDSHGYTF; DNA: TGTGCCAGCAGACGGGACAGTCATGGCTACACCTTC
V: TRBV9; D: TRBD2; J: TRBJ2-2; size: -; CDR3: CASSVGLAGAGTGELFF; DNA: TGTGCCAGCAGCGTAGGACTAGCGGGAGCGGGTACCGGGGAGCTGTTTTTT
V: TRBV28; D: -; J: TRBJ1-5; size: -; CDR3: CASRLWGGEPQHF; DNA: TGTGCCAGCAGACTTTGGGGCGGGGAGCCCCAGCATTTT
V: TRBV6-2/TRBV6-3; D: -; J: TRBJ1-5; size: -; CDR3: CASSYSHGLRRVQPQHF; DNA: TGTGCCAGCAGTTACTCGCATGGACTGAGGAGGGTGCAGCCCCAGCATTTT
V: TRBV5-4; D: -; J: TRBJ1-3; size: once; CDR3: CASSFGAGVGNTIYF; DNA: TGTGCCAGCAGCTTCGGTGCAGGGGTTGGAAACACCATATATTTT
V: TRBV2; D: TRBD1; J: TRBJ2-2; size: -; CDR3: CASSGTGRAGELFF; DNA: TGTGCCAGCAGCGGGACAGGCAGAGCCGGGGAGCTGTTTTTT
V: TRBV5-1; D: -; J: TRBJ1-1; size: -; CDR3: CASSIMTPLLGGAFF; DNA: TGCGCCAGCAGCATCATGACCCCTCTACTGGGGGGAGCTTTCTTT
V: TRBV27; D: TRBD2; J: TRBJ2-7; size: -; CDR3: CASSLRAGGPYEQYF; DNA: TGTGCCAGCAGTTTGAGAGCGGGAGGGCCGTACGAGCAGTACTTC
V: TRBV19; D: -; J: TRBJ2-3; size: once; CDR3: CASSIGTYTTDTQYF; DNA: TGTGCCAGTAGTATAGGCACATATACCACAGATACGCAGTATTTT
V: TRBV27; D: TRBD1; J: TRBJ2-3; size: -; CDR3: CASKPGQGADTQYF; DNA: TGTGCCAGCAAACCGGGACAGGGGGCAGATACGCAGTATTTT
V: TRBV6-5; D: -; J: TRBJ2-6; size: -; CDR3: CASRFSSGANVLTF; DNA: TGTGCCAGCAGGTTCAGCTCTGGGGCCAACGTCCTGACTTTC
V: TRBV9; D: TRBD2; J: TRBJ2-7; size: -; CDR3: CASSVMSSGNYEQYF; DNA: TGTGCCAGCAGCGTAATGTCTAGCGGCAACTACGAGCAGTACTTC
V: TRBV5-1; D: -; J: TRBJ2-7; size: few; CDR3: CASSLDREYEQYF; DNA: TGCGCCAGCAGCTTGGATCGGGAGTACGAGCAGTACTTC
V: TRBV10-2; D: -; J: TRBJ1-5; size: -; CDR3: CATSAPGESNQPQHF; DNA: TGCGCCACGTCAGCGCCGGGGGAGAGCAATCAGCCCCAGCATTTT
V: TRBV7-3; D: -; J: TRBJ2-5; size: -; CDR3: CASSSGETQYF; DNA: TGTGCCAGCAGCTCCGGTGAGACCCAGTACTTC
V: TRBV28; D: TRBD2; J: TRBJ2-1; size: -; CDR3: CASRNIPLAGGLSYNEQFF; DNA: TGTGCCAGCAGGAATATTCCCCTAGCGGGAGGACTCTCCTACAATGAGCAGTTCTTC
V: TRBV28; D: TRBD1; J: TRBJ2-3; size: -; CDR3: CASSRQGDTQYF; DNA: TGTGCCAGCAGCCGACAGGGAGATACGCAGTATTTT
V: TRBV7-9; D: TRBD2; J: TRBJ2-1; size: once; CDR3: CASSRVVVGASGSTEQFF; DNA: TGTGCCAGCAGCCGGGTGGTGGTTGGGGCTAGCGGGAGTACTGAGCAGTTCTTC
V: TRBV29-1; D: TRBD1; J: TRBJ2-7; size: -; CDR3: CSVARTGTHEQYF; DNA: TGCAGCGTTGCCAGGACAGGGACGCACGAGCAGTACTTC
V: TRBV6-5; D: TRBD1; J: TRBJ1-1; size: -; CDR3: CASSNPHRGHTEAFF; DNA: TGTGCCAGCAGTAATCCTCACAGGGGGCACACTGAAGCTTTCTTT
V: TRBV5-8; D: TRBD2; J: TRBJ2-1; size: -; CDR3: CASSLSVRLALTNEQFF; DNA: TGTGCCAGCAGCTTGTCGGTTAGACTAGCCTTGACCAATGAGCAGTTCTTC
V: TRBV27; D: TRBD1; J: TRBJ2-5; size: -; CDR3: CASSPGDSQETQYF; DNA: TGTGCCAGCAGTCCCGGGGACAGTCAAGAGACCCAGTACTTC
V: TRBV6-5; D: TRBD2; J: TRBJ2-2; size: -; CDR3: CASSYGLAVNTGELFF; DNA: TGTGCCAGCAGTTACGGACTAGCGGTGAACACCGGGGAGCTGTTTTTT
V: TRBV20-1; D: TRBD2; J: TRBJ2-2; size: -; CDR3: CSASTSGRAYTGELFF; DNA: TGCAGTGCCAGTACTAGCGGGAGGGCCTACACCGGGGAGCTGTTTTTT
V: TRBV5-1; D: -; J: TRBJ2-5; size: -; CDR3: CASSSGTFQETQYF; DNA: TGCGCCAGCAGCTCAGGGACATTCCAAGAGACCCAGTACTTC
V: TRBV5-1; D: -; J: TRBJ2-1; size: -; CDR3: CASSAVLSYNEQFF; DNA: TGCGCCAGCAGCGCCGTACTTTCCTACAATGAGCAGTTCTTC
V: TRBV27; D: -; J: TRBJ2-6; size: -; CDR3: CASSSQGSGANVLTF; DNA: TGTGCCAGCAGTTCCCAGGGTTCTGGGGCCAACGTCCTGACTTTC
V: TRBV5-1; D: TRBD2; J: TRBJ2-7; size: -; CDR3: CASSLTPAGVYEQYF; DNA: TGCGCCAGCAGCTTGACGCCGGCGGGAGTCTACGAGCAGTACTTC
V: TRBV5-1; D: -; J: TRBJ2-5; size: -; CDR3: CASSRGTGTFSTETQYF; DNA: TGCGCCAGCAGCCGGGGGACCGGGACCTTTAGTACAGAGACCCAGTACTTC
V: TRBV11-2; D: TRBD2; J: TRBJ2-1; size: -; CDR3: CASSRPGEGYNEQFF; DNA: TGTGCCAGCAGCAGACCGGGGGAGGGGTACAATGAGCAGTTCTTC